This T cell receptor beta chain is from a study of T cell responses to AZD1222 COVID-19 vaccine. Study-level points and caveats: At baseline, seropositivity was found in only 6 or 7 AZD1222 recipients.

CDR1 and CDR2 (germline): SGHRS, YFSETQ. This CDR3 is 13 amino acids long. V lost 4 bases, J lost 2 bases, and 7 bases lay in between. In its sample, this clone was seen once. Its antigen remains unknown. Data came from immunoSEQ multiplex PCR; TCRdb stores just in-frame clones and leaves some out. The sample has around 150,000 clones; roughly 90% are singletons. The rearrangement joins TRBV5-1 to TRBJ1-5, with TRBD1 as a possible D gene (5 bases). Here the sequenced sample was peripheral blood, taken on day 0 of AZD1222 vaccination. The receptor was isolated from an adult in good health. The CDR3 DNA is TGCGCCAGCAGCCCACAGGGCAATCAGCCCCAGCATTTT. Its translation is CASSPQGNQPQHF.